One sample yielded the 3 T cell receptor beta chains listed below, sequenced in a study of T cells in Graves' hyperthyroidism and ophthalmopathy. TCR beta CDR3 region amplification was performed from RNA transcripts. HTBI primers drove first-round RT-PCR of the TCR CDR3. MiXCR was run by TCRdb on the multiplex PCR reads, yielding one entry per CDR3 protein. There are about 160,000 distinct CDR3 sequences in the sample; just under 9.5% occur only once, and 22% lies in the top ten. Sequencing was carried out using blood. Receptor source: a woman aged 18-29 years with Graves' hyperthyroidism that later progressed to Graves' ophthalmopathy.

This chain joins TRBV4-2 and TRBJ1-4; D unclear. There are 13 residues in the CDR3. Trimming cost V 0 bases and J 10 bases, with 9 bases left between them. Germline V gives CDR1 LGHNA, CDR2 YNFKEQ. The chain's CDR3 is CASSQDRGRKLFF. CDR3 sequence (DNA): TGTGCCAGCAGCCAAGACCGAGGGAGAAAACTGTTTTTT.

This clonotype was observed many times. The rearrangement joins TRBV3-1 to TRBJ1-1, with D unresolved. The CDR3 loop spans 14 amino acids. The ends were cut back, 1 base at V and 0 bases at J, with 6 bases in the middle. Germline CDR1 is LGHDT and CDR2 is YNNKEL (reference sequence). The CDR3 region has the DNA TGTGCCAGCAGCCAAGGACTTCTGAACACTGAAGCTTTCTTT. The encoded protein is CASSQGLLNTEAFF.

This clonotype has at least ten counts. The chain uses TRBV20-1 and TRBJ1-1; the D is unclear. V was shortened by 0 bases and J by 1 base, with 9 bases between the two germline ends. The germline V gene has CDR1 DFQATT and CDR2 SNEGSKA (reference sequence). The CDR3 runs to 14 residues. This chain's CDR3 is CSARERTGNTEAFF. CDR3 sequence (DNA): TGCAGTGCTAGAGAAAGGACCGGGAACACTGAAGCTTTCTTT.